This T cell receptor beta chain was documented in a study of blood T cell repertoires in COVID-19. In the study overall: Spain, Italy and the United States supplied samples that represented acute and convalescent COVID-19.

The authors' processing: Reference gene primers were amplified, and this amplification served to estimate nucleated cell counts. TCRdb's table, derived via immunoSEQ multiplex PCR, lists solely in-frame clones and lacks some. V and J calls and clone size come straight from that table; D and trimming were deduced from the DNA. The data hold about 130,000 clones, with approximately 85% observed a single time. This clone turned up a few times. The TCR sequence derives from a human donor in a cohort sampled during active COVID-19. Input material: peripheral blood.

Here the CDR3 DNA reads TGTGCCAGTAGTATAAGTGGTCCAGGGAACTATGGCTACACCTTC. Amino acid sequence: CASSISGPGNYGYTF. V gene TRBV19 combines with J gene TRBJ1-2, with TRBD1 as a possible D gene (5 bases). The CDR3 is 15 amino acids. The germline CDR1 and CDR2 sequences are LNHDA and SQIVND (reference sequence). V shed 2 bases and J shed 2 bases, with 12 bases lying between them.